Each of the 30 T cell receptor beta chains below was sequenced from the same sample in a study of shared clonotypes between healthy human individuals. Method: immunoSEQ multiplex PCR; TCRdb's copy keeps in-frame clones and lacks some. In the table there are over a million clones, approximately 96% of which are singletons. The sample comprised naive CD4+ T cells sorted from blood. This sample's subset: CD45RA+ positively selected. The source is a man aged 30-40 years in good health.

This clone was detected once. The CDR3 spells CASSLDGQGAGYTF. The CDR3 coding sequence is TGTGCCAGCAGCTTAGATGGCCAGGGGGCCGGCTACACCTTC. J is TRBJ1-2 and V is TRBV7-9; 8 bases line up with TRBD1. V shed 1 base and J 8 bases; nucleotides not matched to a gene: 6. This CDR3 contains 14 residues. Looked up from germline, CDR1 is SEHNR and CDR2 is FQNEAQ (reference sequence).

The J gene is TRBJ2-2, the V gene TRBV5-4; D gene uncertain. Per the germline V gene, CDR1 is SGHNT and CDR2 is YYREEE (reference sequence). This CDR3 region has 15 residues. Between the trimmed V and J ends, which lost 2 bases and 7 bases, there was a span of 15 bases. The CDR3 is CASSFFTKKDGELFF. The CDR3 DNA sequence: TGTGCCAGCAGCTTTTTTACCAAGAAGGACGGGGAGCTGTTTTTT.

The chain carries TRBV5-5 and TRBJ1-2; D unclear. This CDR3 is 15 amino acids long. Germline V gene data show CDR1 as SGHKS and CDR2 as YYEKEE (reference sequence). V lost 0 bases and J 0 bases, leaving 9 bases between the germline ends. The CDR3 sequence is CASSLVPGTNYGYTF. CDR3 nucleotide sequence: TGTGCCAGCAGCTTGGTTCCGGGGACTAACTATGGCTACACCTTC.

The rearrangement links TRBV5-1 to TRBJ2-7; 8 bases are shared with TRBD1. The CDR3 contains 12 residues. The V segment lost 5 bases and the J segment 6 bases; nucleotides outside the gene matches: 4. Looked up from germline, CDR1 is SGHRS and CDR2 is YFSETQ. CDR3 residues: CASSFDRGEQYF. For the CDR3, the DNA is TGCGCCAGCAGTTTCGACAGGGGCGAGCAGTACTTC.

The genes are TRBV27 and TRBJ2-1; D possibly corresponds to TRBD2 (5 bases). Germline V gene sequence: CDR1 MNHEY, CDR2 SMNVEV (reference sequence). This CDR3 region has 13 residues. Trimming shortened V by 1 base and J by 10 bases, and 11 bases separated the two germline ends. CDR3 protein: CASSLYESGEQFF. The CDR3 DNA sequence: TGTGCCAGCAGTTTATACGAGTCGGGGGAGCAGTTCTTC.

The chain uses TRBV10-1 and TRBJ2-5; 10 positions match TRBD1. Germline CDR1 reads WNHNN; CDR2 reads SYGVQD (reference sequence). This CDR3 spans 14 amino acids. V gave up 2 bases and J gave up 5 bases; unmatched junction bases: 2. In DNA, the CDR3 is TGCGCCAGCAGTGAGCCGGGACAGGGGGAGACCCAGTACTTC. It yields the protein CASSEPGQGETQYF.

The rearrangement uses TRBV6-1 and TRBJ2-7, with TRBD2 matching over 8 bases. The CDR3 runs 14 residues. From germline, CDR1 is MNHNS and CDR2 SASEGT. Germline trimming cut 7 bases from V and 0 bases from J; bases unmatched to any gene: 5. CDR3 amino acids: CASNPSGRSYEQYF. The DNA for the CDR3 is TGTGCCAGCAACCCTAGCGGGCGCTCCTACGAGCAGTACTTC.

In DNA form, the CDR3 reads TGTGCCAGTAGTATAGGGAGCAGGGGGCATGGCTACACCTTC. This translates into CASSIGSRGHGYTF. The rearrangement joins TRBV19 to TRBJ1-2; 8 bases are a match to TRBD1. Germline values: CDR1 LNHDA, CDR2 SQIVND (reference sequence). This CDR3 comprises 14 residues. The V segment lost 1 base and the J segment 6 bases; nucleotides outside the gene matches: 4.

The chain recombines TRBV7-9 with TRBJ2-7; D not certain. In germline, CDR1 is SEHNR, CDR2 FQNEAQ (reference sequence). This CDR3 has 13 amino acids. V shed 6 bases and J shed 5 bases, with 14 bases lying between them. The chain's CDR3 is CASRAPGGDEQYF. The CDR3 DNA reads TGTGCCAGCAGGGCCCCGGGTGGGGACGAGCAGTACTTC.

The chain couples TRBV30 to TRBJ2-1, with D perhaps given as TRBD1 or TRBD2 (5 bases each). There are 12 residues in the CDR3. The V gene lost 1 base and the J gene lost 4 bases, with 5 bases spanning the gap. From germline, CDR1 is GTSNPN and CDR2 SVGIG (reference sequence). The CDR3 spells CAWSGGYNEQFF. In DNA form, the CDR3 reads TGTGCCTGGAGTGGGGGGTACAATGAGCAGTTCTTC.

This chain joins TRBV18 and TRBJ2-1, with a weak D call TRBD2 (5 bases). This CDR3 has 14 amino acids. Deletions cut 6 bases from V and 6 bases from J, with 15 bases between. Germline V gene sequence: CDR1 KGHSH, CDR2 LQKENI. DNA of the CDR3: TGTGCCAGCTCCCCTAAGAGCGGACCCAATGAGCAGTTCTTC. The encoded protein is CASSPKSGPNEQFF.

This clone was seen just once. CDR3 amino acids: CASSYSTSGRDIQYF. CDR3 nucleotides: TGTGCCAGCAGTTACTCGACTAGCGGGAGAGACATTCAGTACTTC. The chain has TRBV6-5 and TRBJ2-4; 12 nucleotides match TRBD2. J was trimmed by 8 bases and V by 0 bases; bases with no gene match: 2. Germline V lookup: CDR1 MNHEY, CDR2 SVGAGI. CDR3 size: 15 residues.

The rearrangement links TRBV12-1 to TRBJ2-7; the tabulated D call, TRBD2, remains unverified against the DNA. TRBV12-1 corresponds to a pseudogene. This CDR3 spans 14 amino acids. CDR3 sequence: CASIVRERFYEQYF. In DNA, the CDR3 is TGTGCCAGCATCGTGCGGGAGAGGTTCTACGAGCAGTACTTC.

The gene calls are TRBV28 and TRBJ2-7; TRBD1 matches 7 bases. Germline values: CDR1 MDHEN, CDR2 SYDVKM. The junction had 9 bases not matched to a gene; V was cut back by 9 bases and J by 4 bases. This CDR3 is built from 13 residues. The CDR3 region has the DNA TGTGCCAGTCACAGAGGGGGCGGATACGAGCAGTACTTC. Its translation: CASHRGGGYEQYF.

The chain employs TRBV28 and TRBJ2-7; D is unresolved. The CDR3 extends over 11 amino acids. The V gene lost 3 bases and the J gene lost 9 bases, with 9 bases spanning the gap. Germline V gene data show CDR1 as MDHEN and CDR2 as SYDVKM. CDR3: CASSFPDGQYF. The CDR3 DNA follows: TGTGCCAGCAGTTTCCCTGACGGGCAGTACTTC.

This rearrangement joins TRBV7-2 to TRBJ2-7; the D call may be TRBD1 or TRBD2 (5 bases each). Germline assignment: CDR1 SGHTA and CDR2 FQGNSA. The V and J ends lost 1 base and 0 bases respectively, with 10 bases between them. The CDR3 sequence is 15 residues long. The CDR3 nucleotides are TGTGCCAGCAGCTTAGTTCCAGGGAGCTCCTACGAGCAGTACTTC. It specifies CASSLVPGSSYEQYF.

The rearrangement uses TRBV6-6 and TRBJ2-1; TRBD2 aligns across 7 bases. The trim removed 8 bases at V and 2 bases at J, leaving 9 bases unmatched. Per germline, CDR1 MNHNY and CDR2 SVGAGI (reference sequence). This CDR3 is 15 amino acids long. The CDR3 DNA reads as TGTGCCAGCTCTCCGGGACTAATGACCTACAATGAGCAGTTCTTC. Encoded protein: CASSPGLMTYNEQFF.

CDR3 sequence reads: CASSPGFGVSWSYNEQFF. The DNA of the CDR3 is TGTGCCAGCTCACCTGGGTTCGGAGTATCGTGGTCCTACAATGAGCAGTTCTTC. This sequence joins TRBV18 and TRBJ2-1; D is undetermined. This CDR3 has 18 amino acids. Trimming stripped 3 bases from V and 1 base from J, with 19 bases between. Germline V CDR1 and CDR2: KGHSH, LQKENI.

V is TRBV2 and J is TRBJ2-2; a weak D match, TRBD2 (6 bases). This CDR3 comprises 15 residues. The V gene's germline CDR1 is SNHLY and CDR2 FYNNEI. V was clipped by 5 bases and J by 1 base, with 11 bases between them. CDR3 sequence reads: CASSRDSRNTGELFF. The CDR3 bases are TGTGCCAGCAGTAGGGACTCCCGGAACACCGGGGAGCTGTTTTTT.

Points on this clone: Other DNA sequences within the sample encode an identical CDR3. The chain carries TRBV28 and TRBJ1-5; unclear D gene. Germline CDR1 is MDHEN and CDR2 is SYDVKM. V lost 6 bases to trimming and J lost 1 base, with 13 bases between them. The CDR3 extends over 15 amino acids. CDR3 loop: CASSLTLDSNQPQHF. The CDR3 coding sequence is TGTGCCAGCAGCCTTACACTGGACAGCAATCAGCCCCAGCATTTT.

The chain links TRBV28 to TRBJ2-7, with D possibly matching TRBD2 (8 bases). V gave up 7 bases and J gave up 12 bases, with 34 bases separating them. Germline assignment: CDR1 MDHEN and CDR2 SYDVKM. The length of the CDR3 is 17 residues. CDR3 sequence reads: CASKAPFDRVSTGGVYF. CDR3 DNA sequence: TGTGCCAGCAAGGCCCCCTTTGACAGGGTGAGCACCGGGGGGGTGTACTTC. The full variable domain, in which reference TRBV28 and TRBJ2-7 provide the parts outside the CDR3, is DVKVTQSSRYLVKRTGEKVFLECVQDMDHENMFWYRQDPGLGLRLIYFSYDVKMKEKGDIPEGYSVSREKKERFSLILESASTNQTSMYLCASKAPFDRVSTGGVYFGPGTRLTVT.

Turning to this clone: At one of its ends the junction is not consistent with the germline gene, which may arise from a read error. The chain uses TRBV7-7 and TRBJ2-2, with D perhaps TRBD1 or TRBD2 (5 bases each). The CDR3 has 15 residues. From germline, CDR1 is SSHAT and CDR2 FNYEAQ (reference sequence). The CDR3 bases are TGTGCTAGCAGCCCCCGGGGCCCGAACACCGGGGAGCTGTTTTTT. Translated, it gives CASSPRGPNTGELFF. The full variable domain, with the rest looked up from reference TRBV7-7 and TRBJ2-2, is GAGVSQSPRYKVTKRGQDVTLRCDPISSHATLYWYQQALGQGPEFLTYFNYEAQPDKSGLPSDRFSAERPEGSISTLTIQRTEQRDSAMYRCASSPRGPNTGELFFGEGSRLTVL.

V is TRBV18 and J is TRBJ2-1; 9 positions agree with TRBD2. The CDR3 contains 17 residues. Germline V gene data show CDR1 as KGHSH and CDR2 as LQKENI. The ends lost 0 bases at V and 4 bases at J; junction bases unmatched: 7. CDR3 nucleotides: TGTGCCAGCTCACCACCGTGGGCGGGAGGGGGTTACAATGAGCAGTTCTTC. Residues: CASSPPWAGGGYNEQFF. The full variable domain, with the rest looked up from reference TRBV18 and TRBJ2-1, is NAGVMQNPRHLVRRRGQEARLRCSPMKGHSHVYWYRQLPEEGLKFMVYLQKENIIDESGMPKERFSAEFPKEGPSILRIQQVVRGDSAAYFCASSPPWAGGGYNEQFFGPGTRLTVL.

This sequence joins TRBV5-6 and TRBJ2-7, with TRBD2 matching over 12 bases. Germline V gives CDR1 SGHDT, CDR2 YYEEEE. Germline trimming cut 4 bases from V and 5 bases from J; bases unmatched to any gene: 19. The CDR3 runs 19 residues. The CDR3 DNA follows: TGTGCCAGCAGCCTGTTACTAGCGGGAGGAACAACAGCCCGGGACGAGCAGTACTTC. Its translation: CASSLLLAGGTTARDEQYF. The variable domain in full, completed from reference TRBV5-6 and TRBJ2-7, reads DAGVTQSPTHLIKTRGQQVTLRCSPKSGHDTVSWYQQALGQGPQFIFQYYEEEERQRGNFPDRFSGHQFPNYSSELNVNALLLGDSALYLCASSLLLAGGTTARDEQYFGPGTRLTVT.

The rearrangement links TRBV7-9 to TRBJ1-2, with 11 bases fitting TRBD1. Germline trimming cut 5 bases from V and 2 bases from J; bases unmatched to any gene: 4. The V gene's germline CDR1 is SEHNR and CDR2 FQNEAQ (reference sequence). The CDR3 runs to 15 residues. CDR3 sequence reads: CASSHGQGANYGYTF. The CDR3 DNA follows: TGTGCCAGCAGCCACGGACAGGGGGCGAACTATGGCTACACCTTC.

The chain employs TRBV30 and TRBJ1-4; 7 positions match TRBD1. Germline values: CDR1 GTSNPN, CDR2 SVGIG (reference sequence). CDR3 length: 15 residues. V was clipped by 2 bases and J by 7 bases; unmatched bases: 10. CDR3 sequence (DNA): TGTGCCTGGAGTAACCCGGGACAGTCGAGTGAAAAACTGTTTTTT. Translation: CAWSNPGQSSEKLFF.

The CDR3 DNA is TGTGCCAGCAGTTACCCCGGACTAGCGGGAGTCTACGAGCAGTACTTC. Residues: CASSYPGLAGVYEQYF. This chain links TRBV6-5 with TRBJ2-7; the match to TRBD2 covers 13 bases. The CDR3 has 16 residues. The germline CDR1 and CDR2 sequences are MNHEY and SVGAGI. J gave up 3 bases and V 2 bases, and 4 bases lay outside the gene matches.

V usage is TRBV2 and J usage is TRBJ2-6, with D tentatively TRBD1 (6 bases). CDR1 and CDR2 (germline): SNHLY, FYNNEI. Deletions cut 4 bases from V and 1 base from J, with 14 bases between. This CDR3 comprises 17 residues. CDR3 loop: CASSGEQGTSGANVLTF. CDR3 sequence (DNA): TGTGCCAGCAGTGGCGAACAGGGTACTTCTGGGGCCAACGTCCTGACTTTC.

Only one count was recorded for this clone. The chain recombines TRBV5-6 with TRBJ2-7; D gene ambiguous. Per the germline V gene, CDR1 is SGHDT and CDR2 is YYEEEE. The CDR3 is 14 amino acids. The V end was cut by 4 bases, the J end by 2 bases, with 13 bases between. The CDR3 loop reads CASSPSGRTYEQYF. CDR3 nucleotide sequence: TGTGCCAGCAGCCCCTCTGGCAGAACCTACGAGCAGTACTTC. Combining the CDR3 with reference TRBV5-6 and TRBJ2-7 gives the whole variable domain DAGVTQSPTHLIKTRGQQVTLRCSPKSGHDTVSWYQQALGQGPQFIFQYYEEEERQRGNFPDRFSGHQFPNYSSELNVNALLLGDSALYLCASSPSGRTYEQYFGPGTRLTVT.

The chain uses TRBV2 and TRBJ1-5; perhaps TRBD1 as D (6 bases). Germline CDR1 is SNHLY and CDR2 is FYNNEI. The CDR3 length is 14 residues. V shed 9 bases and J shed 5 bases, with 17 bases lying between them. The CDR3 nucleotides read TGTGCCAGTCGTATCGGACAGCAACATCAGCCCCAGCATTTT. Its translation: CASRIGQQHQPQHF.